Below, 21 T cell receptor beta chains from the same sample are listed, as sequenced in a study of human T cells and chemical hapten exposure. TCRdb reprocessed the RACE reads via MiXCR and lists one record per CDR3 protein. The table shows about 69,000 distinct CDR3 sequences, with over 9% occurring only once. Time point: patch test 2, 6 weeks after DPC sensitization. Specified treatment: therapeutic diphenylcyclopropenone sensitization with weekly scalp DPC. The input for sequencing was whole blood, taken in connection with sensitization to the hapten diphenylcyclopropenone (DPC). The receptors were gathered from a woman in her 50s with alopecia areata. Some clones in this sample may be carry-over from other donors' samples.

This clonotype was seen ten or more times. The chain employs TRBV3-1 and TRBJ2-2; no clear D gene. The CDR3 sequence is 12 residues long. The germline gives CDR1 LGHDT, CDR2 YNNKEL (reference sequence). Trimming left V 6 bases short and J 13 bases short, with 15 bases between. The CDR3 loop is CASSPTASRLFF. For the CDR3, the DNA is TGTGCCAGCAGTCCGACCGCAAGTAGGCTGTTTTTT. Full variable domain (remainder filled in from reference TRBV3-1 and TRBJ2-2): DTAVSQTPKYLVTQMGNDKSIKCEQNLGHDTMYWYKQDSKKFLKIMFSYNNKELIINETVPNRFSPKSPDKAHLNLHINSLELGDSAVYFCASSPTASRLFFGEGSRLTVL.

The chain has TRBV5-1 and TRBJ2-7; 9 bases map to TRBD2. Per the germline V gene, CDR1 is SGHRS and CDR2 is YFSETQ. The CDR3 covers 19 residues. With 0 bases clipped from V and 6 bases from J, the junction kept 19 bases outside the gene matches. The CDR3 protein is CASSLGPHDQAGGGGEQYF. The CDR3 nucleotides are TGCGCCAGCAGCTTGGGTCCCCATGACCAAGCGGGAGGTGGCGGCGAGCAGTACTTC. Full variable domain (outside the CDR3, taken from reference TRBV5-1 and TRBJ2-7): KAGVTQTPRYLIKTRGQQVTLSCSPISGHRSVSWYQQTPGQGLQFLFEYFSETQRNKGNFPGRFSGRQFSNSRSEMNVSTLELGDSALYLCASSLGPHDQAGGGGEQYFGPGTRLTVT.

At least ten counts were recorded for this clonotype. The rearrangement uses TRBV12-3 or TRBV12-4 and TRBJ2-1; TRBD2 aligns across 7 bases. V lost 7 bases and J lost 3; bases outside the gene matches: 12. The CDR3 has 16 residues. The CDR3 loop is CASTTAAGVYYNEQFF. Written as DNA, the CDR3 is TGTGCCAGCACCACTGCTGCGGGAGTGTACTACAATGAGCAGTTCTTC.

The chain employs TRBV2 and TRBJ2-7; D perhaps matches TRBD1 (5 bases). Trimming stripped 4 bases from V and 2 bases from J, with 9 bases between. This CDR3 is 13 amino acids long. Germline CDR1 is SNHLY and CDR2 is FYNNEI. Here the CDR3 reads CASSVTGPYEQYF. The CDR3 nucleotides are TGTGCCAGCAGTGTAACAGGACCCTACGAGCAGTACTTC.

This clonotype was detected many times. The chain carries TRBV18 and TRBJ2-7; possibly TRBD1 or TRBD2 for D (5 bases each). The V end was cut by 3 bases, the J end by 7 bases, with 16 bases between. The CDR3 is 14 residues long. CDR1 is KGHSH and CDR2 is LQKENI in the germline V gene. The CDR3 region is CASSPGRGAREQYF. In DNA form, the CDR3 reads TGTGCCAGCTCACCGGGGCGAGGGGCGCGTGAGCAGTACTTC.

This clonotype occurred many times. The V gene is TRBV12-3 or TRBV12-4, the J gene TRBJ1-5; D is ambiguous. The CDR3 covers 15 residues. V was pared by 8 bases and J by 0 bases, with 14 bases between. The CDR3 DNA follows: TGTGCCAGCTCTAAACGCGGATATAGCAATCAGCCCCAGCATTTT. Translation gives CASSKRGYSNQPQHF.

This clonotype was recorded many times. The CDR3 DNA reads as TGTGCCAGCAGTTTAGGTGCGGTCTATCAGCCCCAGCATTTT. It translates to CASSLGAVYQPQHF. The V call is TRBV12-3 or TRBV12-4, the J call TRBJ1-5; D unclear. V lost 1 base and J 5 bases, leaving 9 bases between the germline ends. The CDR3 covers 14 residues.

This clonotype was detected a few times. The rearrangement links TRBV10-1 to TRBJ2-3, with D perhaps assigned TRBD1 or TRBD2 (5 bases each). Germline V gene sequence: CDR1 WNHNN, CDR2 SYGVQD (reference sequence). Trimming left V 0 bases short and J 3 bases short, with 13 bases between. This CDR3 is 16 amino acids long. The chain's CDR3 is CASSESPGAMTDTQYF. CDR3 coding DNA: TGCGCCAGCAGTGAGTCTCCCGGGGCTATGACAGATACGCAGTATTTT.

This clonotype appeared many times. This sequence joins TRBV19 and TRBJ2-1; 13 bases are shared with TRBD2. The CDR3 is 18 amino acids. After removal of 1 base from V and 7 bases from J, the junction contained 10 bases not matched to a gene. CDR1 is LNHDA and CDR2 is SQIVND in the germline V gene (reference sequence). This chain's CDR3 is CASSIVSGLAGNANEQFF. The CDR3 coding sequence is TGTGCCAGTAGTATAGTTTCGGGACTAGCGGGGAATGCGAATGAGCAGTTCTTC.

V gene TRBV2 combines with J gene TRBJ2-2; no reliable D call. This CDR3 is 13 amino acids long. The ends were cut back, 5 bases at V and 7 bases at J, with 11 bases in the middle. Per germline, CDR1 SNHLY and CDR2 FYNNEI. CDR3 protein: CASSLRTDGELFF. DNA for the CDR3: TGTGCCAGCAGTCTCAGGACGGACGGGGAGCTGTTTTTT.

This clonotype occurred many times. The V gene is TRBV5-8, the J gene TRBJ2-3; a possible D gene is TRBD2 (5 bases). Deletions cut 1 base from V and 2 bases from J, with 8 bases between. CDR1 and CDR2 from the germline V gene are SGHTS and YDEGEE. The CDR3 has 14 residues. CDR3 DNA: TGTGCCAGCAGCTTGAGAGGGTACACAGATACGCAGTATTTT. Protein sequence: CASSLRGYTDTQYF.

Comments on this clonotype: A much bigger clone sits one base away, suggesting this may be a read error. The J gene is TRBJ2-1, the V gene TRBV5-1, with D perhaps being TRBD1 or TRBD2 (5 bases each). The CDR3 length is 14 residues. Germline values: CDR1 SGHRS, CDR2 YFSETQ. CDR3 sequence: CASSRQGPDNEQSF. The DNA for the CDR3 is TGCGCCAGCAGCCGTCAGGGACCAGACAATGAGCAGTCCTTC.

This clonotype showed up many times. The V call is TRBV7-6, the J call TRBJ1-3; D unclear. Trimming shortened V by 5 bases and J by 0 bases, and 8 bases separated the two germline ends. This CDR3 region has 14 residues. From germline, CDR1 is SGHVS and CDR2 FNYEAQ. DNA for the CDR3: TGTGCCAGCAGCCCAGACATCTCTGGAAACACCATATATTTT. The encoded protein is CASSPDISGNTIYF.

The rearrangement links TRBV24-1 to TRBJ2-5; the match to TRBD1 covers 8 bases. This CDR3 comprises 15 residues. Germline V gene lookup returns CDR1 KGHDR and CDR2 SFDVKD. After removal of 0 bases from V and 3 bases from J, the junction contained 2 bases not matched to a gene. This CDR3 reads CATSDLGQGKETQYF. The CDR3 nucleotides read TGTGCCACCAGTGATTTGGGACAGGGTAAAGAGACCCAGTACTTC.

This clonotype has at least ten counts. V is TRBV7-9 and J is TRBJ1-3; TRBD1 agrees at 10 bases. The CDR3 spans 15 residues. V trimming: 4 bases; J trimming: 1 base; junction bases outside the gene matches: 1. Germline-derived CDR1 and CDR2 are SEHNR and FQNEAQ (reference sequence). CDR3 DNA sequence: TGTGCCAGCAGCTGGGACAGGGGATCTGGAAACACCATATATTTT. Translating it yields CASSWDRGSGNTIYF.

Worth noting for this clonotype: Since a much larger clone is just one base distant, this may be a read error. The CDR3 spells CASSQRGQDIAYEQYF. The CDR3 nucleotides read TGTGCCAGCAGCCAAAGGGGACAGGACATTGCCTACGAGCAGTACTTC. The J gene is TRBJ2-7, the V gene TRBV7-9; TRBD1 agrees at 8 bases. The CDR3 totals 16 residues. The ends lost 5 bases at V and 2 bases at J; junction bases unmatched: 11. From germline, CDR1 is SEHNR and CDR2 FQNEAQ (reference sequence).

This clonotype was seen repeatedly, ten times or more. The chain links TRBV12-3 or TRBV12-4 to TRBJ2-1; D is possibly TRBD1 (6 bases). V was cut by 7 bases and J by 3 bases, with 13 bases left in between. This CDR3 region has 14 residues. The CDR3 DNA is TGTGCCAGCACTCCGTGGGGGCTCTACAATGAGCAGTTCTTC. This gives the protein CASTPWGLYNEQFF.

The sample holds many counts of this clonotype. The chain combines TRBV29-1 with TRBJ2-7; the D gene could be TRBD1 or TRBD2 (6 bases each). Germline CDR1 SQVTM, CDR2 ANQGSEA. CDR3 length: 14 residues. V shed 4 bases and J shed 6 bases, with 19 bases lying between them. CDR3 nucleotides: TGCAGCGTTGGGGTGACAGGAGGGTCGTCCGAGCAGTACTTC. Translation gives CSVGVTGGSSEQYF.

This clonotype was seen a handful of times. This chain connects TRBV27 to TRBJ2-3; 12 nucleotides align to TRBD2. The CDR3 spans 17 residues. Trimming cost V 8 bases and J 4 bases; bases outside gene matches: 13. The germline V gene has CDR1 MNHEY and CDR2 SMNVEV (reference sequence). CDR3 nucleotide sequence: TGTGCCAGCGCTGAGGAACGACTAGCGGGAGTCCCAGATACGCAGTATTTT. Its translation: CASAEERLAGVPDTQYF.

About this clonotype itself: A much larger clonotype is one base distant, so this may be a read error. The gene calls are TRBV19 and TRBJ2-1, with TRBD2 matching 7 bases. The CDR3 runs to 14 residues. Germline V gene lookup returns CDR1 LNHDA and CDR2 SQIVND (reference sequence). V gave up 6 bases and J gave up 5 bases; unmatched junction bases: 7. The CDR3 reads CASSRLAPHNEQFF. The CDR3 nucleotides read TGTGCCAGTAGCCGACTAGCTCCCCACAATGAGCAGTTCTTC.

The chain couples TRBV12-3 or TRBV12-4 to TRBJ1-1; a weak D match, TRBD1 (5 bases). The length of the CDR3 is 15 residues. The V gene lost 3 bases and the J gene lost 1 base, with 12 bases spanning the gap. The CDR3 spells CASSLQGGPNTEAFF. CDR3 coding DNA: TGTGCCAGCAGTTTGCAGGGTGGCCCGAACACTGAAGCTTTCTTT.